One and the same sample provided the 30 T cell receptor beta chains below, sequenced in a study of Siglec-9 on CD8 T cells in melanoma. The assay was immunoSEQ multiplex PCR, and TCRdb's table has in-frame clones only and misses some. This table has 25,000 to 35,000 clones, roughly 80% appearing once. The source material was Siglec-9- CD8+ T cells sorted from blood. All receptors come from a human donor in good health.

J is TRBJ2-1 and V is TRBV6-5; 8 bases are shared with TRBD2. CDR1 is MNHEY and CDR2 is SVGAGI in the germline V gene. The CDR3 extends over 15 amino acids. V was pared by 7 bases and J by 7 bases, with 12 bases of the junction left unmatched. The CDR3 DNA reads as TGTGCCAGCAAGTTTACGGGAGGGCCCGGGAATGAGCAGTTCTTC. Translated, it gives CASKFTGGPGNEQFF.

The genes are TRBV4-1 and TRBJ2-3, with no clear D. The V gene lost 5 bases and the J gene lost 8 bases, with 23 bases spanning the gap. Germline CDR1 and CDR2: MGHRA and YSYEKL. There are 16 residues in the CDR3. The CDR3 DNA is TGCGCCAGCAGCTCGGTCGCCGGGCACCCTTCGCGTACGCAGTATTTT. Translated, it gives CASSSVAGHPSRTQYF.

This sequence joins TRBV28 and TRBJ2-7, with D perhaps TRBD1 (5 bases). The germline V and J ends were trimmed by 8 bases and 0 bases, with 11 bases remaining between them. CDR3 length: 13 residues. Germline loops: CDR1 MDHEN, CDR2 SYDVKM. CDR3 bases: TGTGCCAGCGGGGCCGACCTCTCCTACGAGCAGTACTTC. This sequence encodes CASGADLSYEQYF. The whole variable domain, remainder taken from reference TRBV28 and TRBJ2-7, is DVKVTQSSRYLVKRTGEKVFLECVQDMDHENMFWYRQDPGLGLRLIYFSYDVKMKEKGDIPEGYSVSREKKERFSLILESASTNQTSMYLCASGADLSYEQYFGPGTRLTVT.

The chain combines TRBV9 with TRBJ1-2; TRBD1 is a possible D gene (5 bases). Germline loops: CDR1 SGDLS, CDR2 YYNGEE. There are 14 residues in the CDR3. V was trimmed by 4 bases and J by 6 bases, leaving 16 bases between them. The CDR3, as DNA: TGTGCCAGCAGCTTCGGACGGGCCAGGGATGGCTACACCTTC. Its translation is CASSFGRARDGYTF. The complete variable domain, with remaining parts taken from reference TRBV9 and TRBJ1-2, reads DSGVTQTPKHLITATGQRVTLRCSPRSGDLSVYWYQQSLDQGLQFLIQYYNGEERAKGNILERFSAQQFPDLHSELNLSSLELGDSALYFCASSFGRARDGYTFGSGTRLTVV.

The chain is built from TRBV27 and TRBJ2-5; D is possibly TRBD1 (5 bases). CDR3 length equals 15 residues. Trimming removed 0 bases from V and 3 bases from J, with 11 bases in between. Germline CDR1 is MNHEY and CDR2 is SMNVEV (reference sequence). As DNA, the CDR3 is TGTGCCAGCAGTTTATCGGCAGCAGGGAAAGAGACCCAGTACTTC. It specifies CASSLSAAGKETQYF.

The rearrangement joins TRBV13 to TRBJ2-3; TRBD2 agrees at 14 bases. CDR1 and CDR2 from the germline V gene are PRHDT and FYEKMQ (reference sequence). The CDR3 consists of 19 residues. Losses at the gene ends were 5 bases for V and 0 bases for J; bases not matched to a gene: 10. Here the CDR3 DNA reads TGTGCCAGCAGCCCGGGAGGACTAGCGGGGGGAACTAGCACAGATACGCAGTATTTT. Protein: CASSPGGLAGGTSTDTQYF.

The table lists this clone with a few counts. J is TRBJ1-2 and V is TRBV6-1; the match to TRBD1 covers 10 bases. Trimming at V came to 1 base and at J to 7 bases, leaving 12 bases not matched to a gene. The CDR3 runs to 17 residues. The germline gives CDR1 MNHNS, CDR2 SASEGT. CDR3 in DNA: TGTGCCAGCAGTGAAGATAAGGGACAGGGGTCCGGTCGTGGCTACACCTTC. Translated, it gives CASSEDKGQGSGRGYTF.

This chain uses TRBV7-2 with TRBJ2-3, with D perhaps matching TRBD1 or TRBD2 (5 bases each). V gave up 1 base and J gave up 4 bases, with 12 bases separating them. Germline assignment: CDR1 SGHTA and CDR2 FQGNSA. The CDR3 runs to 15 residues. The CDR3 DNA is TGTGCCAGCAGCTTAGAGTGGGGGTCCGCAGATACGCAGTATTTT. Its translation is CASSLEWGSADTQYF.

This chain joins TRBV19 and TRBJ2-3; the D gene is possibly TRBD1 (5 bases). Germline assignment: CDR1 LNHDA and CDR2 SQIVND (reference sequence). V gave up 5 bases and J gave up 4 bases, with 10 bases separating them. The CDR3 runs 13 residues. This CDR3 reads CASSARAADTQYF. In DNA form, the CDR3 reads TGTGCCAGTAGTGCCAGGGCGGCAGATACGCAGTATTTT.

This clone was seen just once. The CDR3 loop reads CASSVGSGRLTRAEQFF. DNA of the CDR3: TGTGCCAGCAGCGTCGGGAGCGGGAGGTTAACCAGGGCTGAGCAGTTCTTC. The V gene is TRBV9, the J gene TRBJ2-1; 9 bases line up with TRBD2. CDR3 length equals 17 residues. Trimming took 2 bases from V and 9 from J; bases not matched to a gene: 15. Germline CDR1 is SGDLS and CDR2 is YYNGEE.

The chain has TRBV14 and TRBJ1-2, with 7 bases lining up with TRBD1. V trimming: 4 bases; J trimming: 0 bases; junction bases outside the gene matches: 5. The CDR3 runs to 15 residues. Germline V CDR1 and CDR2: SGHDN, FVKESK. CDR3 nucleotide sequence: TGTGCCAGCAGCCCCGACAGGGAAACTAACTATGGCTACACCTTC. It is translated as CASSPDRETNYGYTF.

The chain recombines TRBV5-6 with TRBJ1-1; D gene unclear. CDR1 is SGHDT and CDR2 is YYEEEE in the germline V gene. The CDR3 loop spans 14 amino acids. V lost 0 bases and J lost 2, with 8 bases in between. As DNA, the CDR3 is TGTGCCAGCAGCTTGGGCTGGGGAAACACTGAAGCTTTCTTT. Its protein is CASSLGWGNTEAFF.

V gene TRBV11-3 combines with J gene TRBJ1-3; weak D call: TRBD1 (6 bases). This CDR3 has 18 residues. Trimming pared 0 bases from V and 3 bases from J, leaving 18 bases between. Germline assignment: CDR1 SGHNT and CDR2 YENEEA. The CDR3 protein is CASSLDANTGFFGNTIYF. CDR3 bases: TGTGCCAGCAGCTTAGACGCCAATACAGGGTTCTTTGGAAACACCATATATTTT.

The chain carries TRBV28 and TRBJ1-4; D call uncertain. This CDR3 has 12 amino acids. Trimming took off 3 bases at V and 5 bases at J, with 4 bases between the two ends. The V gene's germline CDR1 is MDHEN and CDR2 SYDVKM. CDR3 in amino acids: CASSFRNEKLFF. The DNA for the CDR3 is TGTGCCAGCAGTTTTAGGAATGAAAAACTGTTTTTT.

DNA of the CDR3: TGCGCCAGCAGCTTGGGACTAGCGTGGAATGAGCAGTTCTTC. Protein: CASSLGLAWNEQFF. V gene TRBV5-1 combines with J gene TRBJ2-1; the match to TRBD2 covers 8 bases. Germline V gives CDR1 SGHRS, CDR2 YFSETQ. The length of the CDR3 is 14 residues. V lost 0 bases, J lost 7 bases, and 3 bases stayed unmatched.

The chain uses TRBV5-6 and TRBJ2-7, with D possibly TRBD1 on 5 matching bases. Germline CDR1 reads SGHDT; CDR2 reads YYEEEE. The CDR3 loop spans 13 amino acids. V was shortened by 0 bases and J by 6 bases, with 10 bases between the two germline ends. This chain's CDR3 is CASSLGGRAEQYF. CDR3 bases: TGTGCCAGCAGCTTGGGCGGCAGGGCCGAGCAGTACTTC.

This clone was found a few times. The genes are TRBV4-1 and TRBJ2-7; tentative D call: TRBD1 (6 bases). Germline lookup yields CDR1 MGHRA and CDR2 YSYEKL. The CDR3 has 14 residues. V lost 3 bases, J lost 3 bases, and 12 bases lay in between. The CDR3 DNA follows: TGCGCCAGCAGCCATGGGGGACAATACTACGAGCAGTACTTC. Residues: CASSHGGQYYEQYF.

J is TRBJ2-4 and V is TRBV6-4, with TRBD2 identical over 8 bases. The V and J ends lost 4 bases and 0 bases, in that order; junction bases with no gene match: 8. In germline, CDR1 is MRHNA, CDR2 SNTAGT. This CDR3 has 17 residues. The DNA of the CDR3 is TGTGCCAGCAGTGCCACTAGCGGCTTATTAGCCAAAAACATTCAGTACTTC. Translating gives CASSATSGLLAKNIQYF.

The J gene is TRBJ1-5, the V gene TRBV21-1. TRBV21-1 constitutes a pseudogene. CDR3 size: 15 residues. CDR3 DNA sequence: TGTGCCAGCAGCAAATGGAGGGGAGGCAATCAGCCCCAGCATTTT. Translated, it gives CASSKWRGGNQPQHF.

There are a few counts of this clone. This sequence joins TRBV9 and TRBJ1-5, with 11 bases matching TRBD1. CDR1 and CDR2 from the germline V gene are SGDLS and YYNGEE. The J segment lost 6 bases and the V segment lost 3 bases, leaving 5 bases of the junction unmatched. CDR3 size: 15 residues. CDR3 in DNA: TGTGCCAGCAGCGAGGGACAGGGGGGCCCTCAGCCCCAGCATTTT. Its protein product is CASSEGQGGPQPQHF.

This clone was counted a few times. The rearrangement uses TRBV28 and TRBJ1-5; 8 bases map to TRBD1. Germline CDR1 is MDHEN and CDR2 is SYDVKM. This CDR3 is 15 amino acids long. V trimming: 2 bases; J trimming: 7 bases; junction bases outside the gene matches: 7. For the CDR3, the DNA is TGTGCCAGCAGTTTAGGACAGGGATTCAGGCAGCCCCAGCATTTT. This encodes CASSLGQGFRQPQHF.

The chain recombines TRBV27 with TRBJ2-1, with D possibly being TRBD2 (7 bases). Trimming stripped 2 bases from V and 0 bases from J, with 11 bases between. CDR1 MNHEY and CDR2 SMNVEV come from the germline V gene (reference sequence). This CDR3 region has 16 residues. The CDR3 spells CASSLVGGASYNEQFF. The DNA for the CDR3 is TGTGCCAGCAGTTTAGTGGGGGGGGCCTCCTACAATGAGCAGTTCTTC.

The rearrangement uses TRBV28 and TRBJ2-1; TRBD2 agrees at 10 bases. The CDR3 length is 15 residues. With 6 bases clipped from V and 3 bases from J, the junction kept 5 bases outside the gene matches. CDR1 is MDHEN and CDR2 is SYDVKM in the germline V gene. The DNA of the CDR3 is TGTGCCAGCAGACCTCTAGCGGGGGTCTACAATGAGCAGTTCTTC. Translated, it gives CASRPLAGVYNEQFF. The whole variable domain, remainder taken from reference TRBV28 and TRBJ2-1, is DVKVTQSSRYLVKRTGEKVFLECVQDMDHENMFWYRQDPGLGLRLIYFSYDVKMKEKGDIPEGYSVSREKKERFSLILESASTNQTSMYLCASRPLAGVYNEQFFGPGTRLTVL.

CDR3 nucleotides: TGTGCCAGCAGCAAGACAGGGAGCAGCTCCTACGAGCAGTACGTC. This sequence encodes CASSKTGSSSYEQYV. This chain joins TRBV7-9 and TRBJ2-7, with 7 bases that match TRBD1. Trimming cost V 5 bases and J 0 bases; bases outside gene matches: 7. The CDR3 runs to 15 residues. Per the germline V gene, CDR1 is SEHNR and CDR2 is FQNEAQ (reference sequence).

The J gene is TRBJ2-5, the V gene TRBV11-2; 10 positions agree with TRBD1. The CDR3 runs 15 residues. V lost 7 bases to trimming and J lost 5 bases; unmatched junction nucleotides: 10. The germline V gene encodes CDR1 SGHAT and CDR2 FQNNGV. DNA for the CDR3: TGTGCCAGCACCTGGGACAGGGGCGGCGTCGAGACCCAGTACTTC. This translates into CASTWDRGGVETQYF.

This clone turned up a few times. CDR3 loop: CASSPLTGGGYGYTF. In nucleotides, the CDR3 is TGTGCCAGTAGTCCCCTGACAGGGGGTGGCTATGGCTACACCTTC. The genes are TRBV19 and TRBJ1-2; 9 nucleotides match TRBD1. Trimming took 5 bases from V and 4 from J; bases not matched to a gene: 8. CDR3 length equals 15 residues. Germline assignment: CDR1 LNHDA and CDR2 SQIVND (reference sequence).

V gene TRBV7-6 combines with J gene TRBJ1-1; 7 bases are shared with TRBD1. From germline, CDR1 is SGHVS and CDR2 FNYEAQ. The CDR3 runs 13 residues. V was clipped by 5 bases and J by 4 bases; unmatched bases: 4. This chain's CDR3 is CASSPGGATEAFF. The CDR3 DNA follows: TGTGCCAGCAGCCCAGGGGGGGCCACTGAAGCTTTCTTT.

The rearrangement joins TRBV5-6 to TRBJ2-7; D uncertain. Trimming left V 2 bases short and J 3 bases short, with 6 bases between. CDR3 length: 12 amino acids. CDR1 and CDR2 (germline): SGHDT, YYEEEE. The CDR3 loop is CASSFGRYEQYV. As DNA, the CDR3 is TGTGCCAGCAGCTTCGGCCGCTACGAGCAGTACGTC.

The chain carries TRBV19 and TRBJ1-1; D is uncertain. The germline V and J ends were trimmed by 0 bases and 5 bases, with 13 bases remaining between them. The CDR3 extends over 15 amino acids. Germline V CDR1 and CDR2: LNHDA, SQIVND (reference sequence). CDR3: CASSIDESAQTEAFF. In DNA form, the CDR3 reads TGTGCCAGTAGTATAGATGAATCGGCTCAGACTGAAGCTTTCTTT.

The rearrangement uses TRBV13 and TRBJ2-7; D may be TRBD1 (6 bases). The CDR3 sequence is 14 residues long. CDR1 PRHDT and CDR2 FYEKMQ come from the germline V gene (reference sequence). Trimming removed 5 bases from V and 1 base from J, with 12 bases in between. CDR3 sequence (DNA): TGTGCCAGCAGCCCAAACGACAGGTCCTACGAGCAGTACGTC. Its translation is CASSPNDRSYEQYV.